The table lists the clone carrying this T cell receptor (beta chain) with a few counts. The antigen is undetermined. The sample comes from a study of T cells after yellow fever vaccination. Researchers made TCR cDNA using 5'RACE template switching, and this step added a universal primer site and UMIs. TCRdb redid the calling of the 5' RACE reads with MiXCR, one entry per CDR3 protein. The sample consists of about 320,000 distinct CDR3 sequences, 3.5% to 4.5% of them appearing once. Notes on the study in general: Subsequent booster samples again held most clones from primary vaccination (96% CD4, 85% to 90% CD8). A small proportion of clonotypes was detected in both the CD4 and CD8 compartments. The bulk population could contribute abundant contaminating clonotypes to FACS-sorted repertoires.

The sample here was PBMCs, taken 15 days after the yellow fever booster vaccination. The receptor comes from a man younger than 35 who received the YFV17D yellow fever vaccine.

The chain's CDR3 is CASSQEGSGGIRPDTQYF. The CDR3 DNA sequence: TGCGCCAGCAGCCAAGAAGGCAGCGGGGGCATTAGGCCAGATACGCAGTATTTT. This chain links TRBV4-3 with TRBJ2-3, with 8 bases aligning to TRBD2. This CDR3 contains 18 residues. Germline V gene sequence: CDR1 LGHNA, CDR2 YSLEER. V was clipped by 0 bases and J by 4 bases; unmatched bases: 12.